One sample yielded the 8 T cell receptor beta chains listed below, sequenced in a study of human T cells and chemical hapten exposure. The sample's time point: pre-sensitization, week 0. Treatment reported: therapeutic diphenylcyclopropenone sensitization with weekly scalp DPC. TCRdb re-called the RACE reads through MiXCR, storing one row per CDR3 protein. The sample includes 38,000 or so distinct CDR3 sequences, less than 9% of them seen just once. Specimen: whole blood, collected in connection with sensitization to the hapten diphenylcyclopropenone (DPC). The receptors stem from a woman in her 50s with alopecia areata. Some clones in this sample may be carry-over from other donors' samples.

A few counts support this clonotype. This rearrangement joins TRBV5-1 to TRBJ2-3; D is ambiguous. Trimming removed 2 bases at V and 10 bases at J, with 20 bases between. The CDR3 sequence is 15 residues long. Germline V gene lookup returns CDR1 SGHRS and CDR2 YFSETQ. For the CDR3, the DNA is TGCGCCAGCAGCTTCTCCCCAAGGACGGCCGCGGCGCAGTATTTT. Its translation: CASSFSPRTAAAQYF.

In its sample, this clonotype was seen many times. V is TRBV14 and J is TRBJ2-7; D possibly corresponds to TRBD1 (5 bases). From germline, CDR1 is SGHDN and CDR2 FVKESK. The length of the CDR3 is 14 residues. The V end lost 2 bases, the J end lost 3 bases, and 11 bases lay between the germline ends. The CDR3 here is CASSQPGSYYEQYF. For the CDR3, the DNA is TGTGCCAGCAGCCAACCAGGGTCTTACTACGAGCAGTACTTC.

In its sample, this clonotype was seen many times. V is TRBV3-1 and J is TRBJ1-1, with D perhaps TRBD1 (5 bases). Trimming stripped 5 bases from V and 2 bases from J, with 15 bases between. Germline assignment: CDR1 LGHDT and CDR2 YNNKEL (reference sequence). The CDR3 runs to 15 residues. In nucleotides, the CDR3 is TGTGCCAGCAGCTTAACCGGGACGGCAAACACTGAAGCTTTCTTT. Residues: CASSLTGTANTEAFF.

This clonotype was counted many times. The rearrangement joins TRBV7-2 to TRBJ2-2; 7 nucleotides line up with TRBD2. Germline trimming cut 1 base from V and 5 bases from J; bases unmatched to any gene: 7. Germline values: CDR1 SGHTA, CDR2 FQGNSA. The CDR3 has 16 residues. CDR3 sequence: CASSLVTSLSTGELFF. The CDR3 DNA sequence: TGTGCCAGCAGCTTAGTGACTAGCTTATCTACCGGGGAGCTGTTTTTT.

V usage is TRBV20-1 and J usage is TRBJ1-1; D remains unclear. This CDR3 region has 14 residues. Trimming pared 0 bases from V and 3 bases from J, leaving 11 bases between. Germline CDR1 and CDR2: DFQATT and SNEGSKA (reference sequence). The CDR3: CSAREAGVDTEAFF. Written as DNA, the CDR3 is TGCAGTGCTAGAGAGGCAGGCGTCGACACTGAAGCTTTCTTT.

In its sample, this clonotype was seen many times. The CDR3 nucleotides read TGTGCCAGCAGCTTTGGGCTAGCGGGAGGTGATGAGCAGTTCTTC. Its protein is CASSFGLAGGDEQFF. J is TRBJ2-1 and V is TRBV7-3, with 11 bases aligning to TRBD2. V shed 3 bases, J shed 8 bases, and the junction held 6 bases outside the gene matches. Germline-derived CDR1 and CDR2 are SGHTA and FQGTGA. The CDR3 sequence is 15 residues long.

This clonotype was found a few times. This chain links TRBV19 with TRBJ2-1; 8 nucleotides line up with TRBD2. The CDR3 extends over 13 amino acids. Germline CDR1 is LNHDA and CDR2 is SQIVND (reference sequence). The trim removed 6 bases at V and 6 bases at J, leaving 4 bases unmatched. The CDR3 here is CASRLAATNEQFF. CDR3 nucleotides: TGTGCCAGTAGACTAGCGGCAACCAATGAGCAGTTCTTC.

This clonotype was counted ten times or more. The rearrangement links TRBV5-4 to TRBJ1-2; TRBD1 agrees at 7 bases. The trim removed 2 bases at V and 4 bases at J, leaving 5 bases unmatched. The CDR3 has 14 amino acids. The germline CDR1 and CDR2 sequences are SGHNT and YYREEE (reference sequence). CDR3 region: CASSFEGAGYGYTF. As DNA, the CDR3 is TGTGCCAGCAGCTTCGAGGGGGCAGGCTATGGCTACACCTTC. The full variable domain, rest sourced from reference TRBV5-4 and TRBJ1-2, is ETGVTQSPTHLIKTRGQQVTLRCSSQSGHNTVSWYQQALGQGPQFIFQYYREEENGRGNFPPRFSGLQFPNYSSELNVNALELDDSALYLCASSFEGAGYGYTFGSGTRLTVV.